The text below deals with one T cell receptor beta chain. No antigen is known for it. No clone much larger than this one lies a single base away; base qualities are absent. The sample is drawn from a study of blood T cell repertoires in COVID-19 (dated by TCRdb to 2020 to 2021). With respect to the entire study: Samples from collaborators originated in the United States, Italy and Spain and spanned both the acute and convalescent phases of COVID-19. The prospective study material was composed of cDNA or gDNA derived from T cells, B-cell-depleted T cells, or PBMCs. Deeply sampled blood TCRbeta repertoires from subjects exposed to, actively infected with, or recovered from COVID-19 were included in the dataset. The repertoires were made available in a free public database intended to serve as a resource for research on the immune response to SARS-CoV-2. Samples came from the ongoing ImmuneRACE study (first 160 participants) plus 1,254 subjects from 6 global collaborators. A de-identified subject ID, COVID-19 status, age in years and sex were almost always included in the sample metadata. Where HLA class I and class II types were available, the types were taken from metadata supplied by the sample provider, not from assay-based typing.

Participants in the prospective study were enrolled through a virtual design, were aged roughly 18 to 100 years, and lived in fewer than 30 United States geographic areas. In the prospective study, participants were assigned to cohorts based on the clinical history participants reported in a screening survey and a study questionnaire. Each participant in the prospective study had whole blood, serum and a nasopharyngeal or oropharyngeal swab collected by mobile phlebotomists. Over a roughly 2-month period, participants in the prospective study had the option of providing additional blood draws and questionnaires. Prospective study blood samples were shipped either frozen or at room temperature before DNA extraction. Results and caveats for the whole study, not just this receptor: The quantity of clinical and demographic metadata differed by source and by participant and was supplied without curation.

The immunoSEQ Assay, a bias-controlled multiplex PCR, was used to amplify TCRbeta CDR3 regions from genomic DNA. The study's processing was this. Nucleated cell counts per sample were estimated from amplification of reference gene primers within the assay. To quantify the absolute abundance of each unique TCRbeta CDR3 rearrangement, sequence reads were collapsed and filtered. For each sample, productive Simpson clonality was calculated by taking the square root of Simpson's diversity index across productive rearrangements. Sourced from immuneACCESS, this table was stored by TCRdb with only in-frame sequences that have V and J called. A share of the clones is absent; for the studies checked, an unresolved V gene accounts for under half, and the remainder has no known explanation. The V and J calls and the clone size are those of that table, but D and trimming were determined from the DNA. The sample table records roughly 150,000 clones; roughly 80% of these occur just once. The leading ten clones occupy about 6% of the sample.

The sequenced sample consisted of PBMCs or T cells enriched from blood (not recorded which). This sequence originates from a middle-aged woman with acute COVID-19.

The DNA sequence is as follows: TGTGCCAGCAGTGACGCGGGAGGGGGAGATACGCAGTATTTT. It translates to CASSDAGGGDTQYF. The chain is assembled from TRBV6-4 and TRBJ2-3, and 9 bases in between align with TRBD2. Trimming leaves V shorter by 2 bases and J shorter by 5 bases, with the junction holding 2 bases beyond the gene matches. Counted from cysteine to phenylalanine, this CDR3 has 14 amino acids. Of all the DNA, just the CDR3 is kept, 42 bases in frame from base 1. CDR1 and CDR2, looked up from the germline V gene, are MRHNA and SNTAGT.